Reported below is one T cell receptor beta chain. This entry comes from a study of blood T cell repertoires in COVID-19. TCRdb's table, derived via immunoSEQ multiplex PCR, lists solely in-frame clones and lacks some. The sample lists about 140,000 clones; approximately 78% were seen once. The CDR3 loop spans 13 amino acids. Trimming removed 4 bases from V and 2 bases from J, with 9 bases in between. The germline V gene has CDR1 SGHRS and CDR2 YFSETQ. The clonotype comes from an elderly woman with acute or convalescent COVID-19. Sample: peripheral blood. This rearrangement joins TRBV5-1 to TRBJ2-5; possibly TRBD2 for D (5 bases). The CDR3 nucleotides are TGCGCCAGCAGCGTCACGGGACAAGAGACCCAGTACTTC. Protein: CASSVTGQETQYF.